Below, 20 T cell receptor beta chains from the same sample are listed, as sequenced in a study of blood T cell repertoires in COVID-19. The table came from immunoSEQ multiplex PCR; TCRdb's copy has only in-frame clones and leaves some out. The sample consists of 60,000 or so clones, 85% to 90% of them appearing once. Sequencing was carried out using peripheral blood. These receptors were obtained from a human donor with active COVID-19. The donor label of this sample is uncertain.

The chain links TRBV7-3 to TRBJ2-1; 15 bases fit TRBD2. CDR1 and CDR2 from the germline V gene are SGHTA and FQGTGA. The ends lost 3 bases at V and 0 bases at J; junction bases unmatched: 0. The CDR3 is 17 amino acids. DNA for the CDR3: TGTGCCAGCAGCTTGGGACTAGCGGGGGGCTCCTACAATGAGCAGTTCTTC. Amino acid sequence: CASSLGLAGGSYNEQFF.

The chain is built from TRBV6-5 and TRBJ2-5; TRBD2 might be the D (6 bases). Trimming cost V 6 bases and J 2 bases, with 10 bases left between them. The CDR3 sequence is 13 residues long. CDR1 and CDR2 from the germline V gene are MNHEY and SVGAGI. The CDR3 nucleotides read TGTGCCAGCAGAAGGGACTCTCAAGAGACCCAGTACTTC. Translating gives CASRRDSQETQYF.

The V and J genes are TRBV5-4 and TRBJ1-1, with 11 bases fitting TRBD1. The CDR3 loop spans 15 amino acids. Germline trimming cut 0 bases from V and 5 bases from J; bases unmatched to any gene: 3. The germline V gene has CDR1 SGHNT and CDR2 YYREEE (reference sequence). The CDR3 region is CASSLAGTGGTEAFF. In DNA form, the CDR3 reads TGTGCCAGCAGCTTGGCGGGGACAGGGGGAACTGAAGCTTTCTTT. The variable domain in full, with the rest retrieved from reference TRBV5-4 and TRBJ1-1, is ETGVTQSPTHLIKTRGQQVTLRCSSQSGHNTVSWYQQALGQGPQFIFQYYREEENGRGNFPPRFSGLQFPNYSSELNVNALELDDSALYLCASSLAGTGGTEAFFGQGTRLTVV.

The chain combines TRBV9 with TRBJ2-3; the D gene is possibly TRBD1 (7 bases). The CDR3 totals 20 residues. Germline CDR1 SGDLS, CDR2 YYNGEE. V was trimmed by 4 bases and J by 2 bases, leaving 29 bases between them. Written as DNA, the CDR3 is TGTGCCAGCAGCCGCCTTACAGGGGAGGCGGGCCGGAGACCCACAGATACGCAGTATTTT. It specifies CASSRLTGEAGRRPTDTQYF.

In its sample, this clone ranks as medium-sized. This sequence joins TRBV20-1 and TRBJ1-5, with D possibly matching TRBD1 (5 bases). The germline CDR1 and CDR2 sequences are DFQATT and SNEGSKA (reference sequence). Between the trimmed V and J ends, which lost 6 bases and 0 bases, there was a span of 12 bases. The CDR3 covers 14 residues. In nucleotides, the CDR3 is TGCAGTGCCAGTGACAGTTATAGCAATCAGCCCCAGCATTTT. Encoded protein: CSASDSYSNQPQHF.

The chain joins TRBV9 to TRBJ2-3, with D possibly TRBD2 on 7 matching bases. CDR1 SGDLS and CDR2 YYNGEE come from the germline V gene. The CDR3 spans 15 residues. Trimming took off 3 bases at V and 3 bases at J, with 14 bases between the two ends. The CDR3 is CASSGGGVGTDTQYF. CDR3 nucleotide sequence: TGTGCCAGCAGCGGAGGGGGGGTTGGGACAGATACGCAGTATTTT.

The chain joins TRBV6-6 to TRBJ2-2; the D is unclear. The CDR3 extends over 12 amino acids. From germline, CDR1 is MNHNY and CDR2 SVGAGI (reference sequence). Trimming shortened V by 8 bases and J by 3 bases, and 7 bases separated the two germline ends. CDR3 protein: CASETYTGELFF. The CDR3 coding sequence is TGTGCCAGCGAGACTTACACCGGGGAGCTGTTTTTT.

J is TRBJ2-2 and V is TRBV6-2 or TRBV6-3; 11 nucleotides agree with TRBD2. CDR1 is MNHEY, CDR2 SVGEGT, per germline. V trimming: 5 bases; J trimming: 0 bases; junction bases outside the gene matches: 2. This CDR3 region has 16 residues. The CDR3 here is CASSLGLAANTGELFF. CDR3 nucleotide sequence: TGTGCCAGCAGTCTGGGACTAGCGGCGAACACCGGGGAGCTGTTTTTT.

The J gene is TRBJ2-5, the V gene TRBV27, with 7 bases fitting TRBD1. CDR1 is MNHEY and CDR2 is SMNVEV in the germline V gene (reference sequence). J gave up 5 bases and V 1 base, and 7 bases lay outside the gene matches. The CDR3 runs 15 residues. CDR3 amino acids: CASSLLSRGIETQYF. For the CDR3, the DNA is TGTGCCAGCAGTTTATTAAGCAGGGGGATTGAGACCCAGTACTTC.

This clone occurred once. The chain links TRBV2 to TRBJ1-1, with TRBD1 identical over 11 bases. The CDR3 consists of 14 residues. With V trimmed by 6 bases and J by 6 bases, 6 bases remained unmatched. Germline loops: CDR1 SNHLY, CDR2 FYNNEI. CDR3 sequence: CASSEDRGPSEAFF. For the CDR3, the DNA is TGTGCCAGCAGCGAGGACAGGGGGCCCTCTGAAGCTTTCTTT.

The chain employs TRBV27 and TRBJ1-2; the match to TRBD1 covers 8 bases. The CDR3 runs to 14 residues. The germline CDR1 and CDR2 sequences are MNHEY and SMNVEV (reference sequence). After removal of 5 bases from V and 3 bases from J, the junction contained 5 bases not matched to a gene. CDR3 bases: TGTGCCAGCAGTCCTGCAGGGGGCGACTATGGCTACACCTTC. This sequence encodes CASSPAGGDYGYTF.

The rearrangement uses TRBV5-4 and TRBJ2-1, with 9 bases lining up with TRBD2. The CDR3 has 16 amino acids. Germline CDR1 SGHNT, CDR2 YYREEE (reference sequence). With 2 bases clipped from V and 5 bases from J, the junction kept 8 bases outside the gene matches. CDR3 protein: CASSLPTSGLNNEQFF. As DNA, the CDR3 is TGTGCCAGCAGCTTACCGACTAGCGGACTAAACAATGAGCAGTTCTTC.

The chain carries TRBV5-1 and TRBJ2-2; a weak D match, TRBD2 (5 bases). V was trimmed by 8 bases and J by 7 bases, leaving 18 bases between them. Germline CDR1 is SGHRS and CDR2 is YFSETQ. This CDR3 is built from 14 residues. As DNA, the CDR3 is TGCGCCAGTAAAAGCTTGAGGGCCGGCGGGGAGCTGTTTTTT. Residues: CASKSLRAGGELFF. Variable domain in full (rest from reference TRBV5-1 and TRBJ2-2): KAGVTQTPRYLIKTRGQQVTLSCSPISGHRSVSWYQQTPGQGLQFLFEYFSETQRNKGNFPGRFSGRQFSNSRSEMNVSTLELGDSALYLCASKSLRAGGELFFGEGSRLTVL.

This clone was counted only a few times. The chain joins TRBV5-1 to TRBJ2-7; 10 bases match TRBD1. CDR3 size: 14 residues. In germline, CDR1 is SGHRS, CDR2 YFSETQ. V lost 3 bases and J lost 4; bases outside the gene matches: 4. For the CDR3, the DNA is TGCGCCAGCAGCTGGACAGGGGGACATTACGAGCAGTACTTC. It codes for CASSWTGGHYEQYF.

The J gene is TRBJ2-1, the V gene TRBV4-3; the D gene is possibly TRBD2 (5 bases). CDR3 length: 15 residues. CDR1 and CDR2 from the germline V gene are LGHNA and YSLEER. Trimming took off 3 bases at V and 5 bases at J, with 14 bases between the two ends. In nucleotides, the CDR3 is TGCGCCAGCAGCCACCGCCCTGTGGGAGACAATGAGCAGTTCTTC. Translated, it gives CASSHRPVGDNEQFF.

The chain is built from TRBV9 and TRBJ2-7; D remains unclear. V was trimmed by 0 bases and J by 2 bases, leaving 9 bases between them. This CDR3 comprises 14 residues. Germline CDR1 and CDR2: SGDLS and YYNGEE. CDR3 in DNA: TGTGCCAGCAGCGTAGCTGGCGACACCTACGAGCAGTACTTC. Its translation is CASSVAGDTYEQYF.

V is TRBV11-2 and J is TRBJ1-1, with D tentatively TRBD1 (5 bases). V dropped 1 base and J dropped 7 bases, with 13 bases sitting between them. Germline CDR1 reads SGHAT; CDR2 reads FQNNGV. This CDR3 spans 14 amino acids. CDR3 nucleotides: TGTGCCAGCAGCTTAGCCTGGGGGGGTTTTGAAGCTTTCTTT. Translating gives CASSLAWGGFEAFF.

As concerns this clone: At the DNA level, this CDR3 is encoded by other sequences in the same sample as well. This chain links TRBV29-1 with TRBJ2-7; a possible D gene is TRBD1 (6 bases). Germline lookup yields CDR1 SQVTM and CDR2 ANQGSEA. The CDR3 spans 13 residues. Trimming pared 1 base from V and 0 bases from J, leaving 7 bases between. DNA of the CDR3: TGCAGCGTTGAAGGGACAGCCTCCTACGAGCAGTACTTC. Protein: CSVEGTASYEQYF.

J is TRBJ2-3 and V is TRBV10-1, with 8 bases identical to TRBD1. The CDR3 loop spans 15 amino acids. Germline lookup yields CDR1 WNHNN and CDR2 SYGVQD (reference sequence). V gave up 0 bases and J gave up 1 base; unmatched junction bases: 0. The CDR3 sequence is CASSESGQGTDTQYF. The CDR3 DNA follows: TGCGCCAGCAGTGAGTCGGGACAGGGCACAGATACGCAGTATTTT.

The V gene is TRBV5-8, the J gene TRBJ2-1; 12 bases match TRBD2. The CDR3 consists of 20 residues. The V gene's germline CDR1 is SGHTS and CDR2 YDEGEE. The V segment lost 4 bases and the J segment 0 bases; nucleotides outside the gene matches: 14. DNA for the CDR3: TGTGCCAGCAGCACTATGAGGACTAGCGGGGCCTGGAGCTCCTACAATGAGCAGTTCTTC. Protein sequence: CASSTMRTSGAWSSYNEQFF.